Sequencing of this T cell receptor beta chain was carried out in a study of PD-1 blockade in classical Hodgkin lymphoma. General observations from the study: Individuals initiating nivolumab under 1 year after ASCT were excluded. CD4+ TCR diversity rose significantly by C4D1, and CD8+ TCR diversity did not. In newly diagnosed patients, baseline TCR diversity was reportedly below that of healthy donors. Baseline diversity resembling that of newly diagnosed patients was seen in complete responders.

The method was immunoSEQ multiplex PCR; TCRdb's version includes in-frame clones alone and lacks a portion of them. The sample comprises 57,000 or so clones, more than 70% of which are singletons, and 12% rests with the top ten. The ends were cut back, 1 base at V and 6 bases at J, with 19 bases in the middle. The CDR3 extends over 17 amino acids. Germline CDR1 and CDR2: LGHNT and FRNRAP. Worth noting for this clone: Its antigen is unidentified.

Relapse after autologous stem cell transplantation occurred in every patient, and brentuximab vedotin exposure varied. The sequence was obtained from a human donor with classical Hodgkin lymphoma. The genes are TRBV12-5 and TRBJ2-4, with D tentatively TRBD1 (5 bases). The source was peripheral blood mononuclear cells (PBMCs), collected at baseline. The CDR3 spells CASGLDPGSGPRNIQYF. As DNA, the CDR3 is TGTGCTAGTGGTTTGGATCCCGGGTCAGGGCCGAGAAACATTCAGTACTTC.